This entry features one T cell receptor beta chain sequence. Trimming left V 6 bases short and J 1 base short, with 10 bases between. There are 14 residues in the CDR3. Germline V gene data show CDR1 as MDHEN and CDR2 as SYDVKM. The PCR used 60 Vbeta and 13 Jbeta primers. Only in-frame clones appear in the TCRdb table, and some are missing; sequencing was by immunoSEQ multiplex PCR. The repertoire includes roughly 99,000 clones, more than 70% of them detected once, and over 3% sits in the top ten. The entry originates in a study of cytomegalovirus exposure and HLA in healthy donors. J is TRBJ1-5 and V is TRBV28; D might be TRBD1 (5 bases). Sequencing was done on a sample of PBMCs. This TCR was recovered from a woman between 40 and 55 years old in good health and CMV-seronegative. The CDR3 DNA follows: TGTGCCAGCAGCCAGGGTGTAAGCAATCAGCCCCAGCATTTT. It is translated as CASSQGVSNQPQHF.